A selection of T cell receptor beta chains follows, all from one sample in a study of blood T cell dynamics during melanoma immunotherapy. Sequenced by immunoSEQ multiplex PCR; TCRdb stores in-frame clones only, minus some. In the table there are thousands of clones, 85% of which are singletons. The sequencing used blood, collected from a patient treated with checkpoint blockade. The receptors stem from a human donor with melanoma. Each CDR3 is given with its conserved first and last residue. D genes are given only for firm matches. Not every row has a clone size; where given, it reads once, few, many or a size class.

d_call	clone_size	v_call	j_call	cdr3_nt	cdr3_aa
-	-	TRBV5-1	TRBJ2-7	TGCGCCAGCAGCTTGCCCAGCTCCTACGAGCAGTACTTC	CASSLPSSYEQYF
TRBD1	once	TRBV5-1	TRBJ1-1	TGCGCCAGCAGCTATGGACAGGGGGCAGCCACTGAAGCTTTCTTT	CASSYGQGAATEAFF
TRBD1	-	TRBV5-6	TRBJ2-7	TGTGCCAGCAGCGGACAGGGGAGGGAGTCCTACGAGCAGTACTTC	CASSGQGRESYEQYF
TRBD1	-	TRBV7-2	TRBJ2-7	TGTGCCAGCAGCTTAGGACAGGGGGCGCGGCACGAGCAGTACTTC	CASSLGQGARHEQYF
TRBD1	-	TRBV11-2	TRBJ2-7	TGTGCCAGCAGCTTAGTTCCGGGACAGGGTTACGAGCAGTACTTC	CASSLVPGQGYEQYF
TRBD2	-	TRBV5-4	TRBJ2-5	TGTGCCAGCAGCCTAGCGGGAGGGGCTGAGACCCAGTACTTC	CASSLAGGAETQYF
-	-	TRBV9	TRBJ2-5	TGTGCCAGCAGCGTAGAGCCGCGGGGAGAAGAGACCCAGTACTTC	CASSVEPRGEETQYF
-	few	TRBV19	TRBJ2-6	TGTGCCAGTAGCATGGGGGGTCCTGGGGCCAACGTCCTGACTTTC	CASSMGGPGANVLTF
-	-	TRBV9	TRBJ1-1	TGTGCCAGCAGCGGTTGGGAAGGAGACACTGAAGCTTTCTTT	CASSGWEGDTEAFF
-	few	TRBV28	TRBJ2-7	TGTGCCAGCGCGACAGGTAGTACTTCCTACGAGCAGTACTTC	CASATGSTSYEQYF
-	-	TRBV29-1	TRBJ2-2	TGCAGCGTTGACCGGGGCCTCACCGGGGAGCTGTTTTTT	CSVDRGLTGELFF
TRBD2	-	TRBV5-4	TRBJ2-7	TGTGCCAGCAGCCCCGGGACTAGCGGGAGGAACAACGAGCAGTACTTC	CASSPGTSGRNNEQYF
TRBD1	-	TRBV5-1	TRBJ2-5	TGCGCCAGCAGCAGGACAGGGGTGGAGACCCAGTACTTC	CASSRTGVETQYF
TRBD1	-	TRBV19	TRBJ1-1	TGTGCCAGTAGTATAGGCAGGGGGCTGAACACTGAAGCTTTCTTT	CASSIGRGLNTEAFF
TRBD2	-	TRBV7-2	TRBJ2-7	TGTGCCAGCACTATTAGCGGGGTCCCCTCCCAGTACTTC	CASTISGVPSQYF
-	-	TRBV28	TRBJ1-1	TGTGCCAGCAGTTTACTTGGGCCCGAAGCTTTCTTT	CASSLLGPEAFF